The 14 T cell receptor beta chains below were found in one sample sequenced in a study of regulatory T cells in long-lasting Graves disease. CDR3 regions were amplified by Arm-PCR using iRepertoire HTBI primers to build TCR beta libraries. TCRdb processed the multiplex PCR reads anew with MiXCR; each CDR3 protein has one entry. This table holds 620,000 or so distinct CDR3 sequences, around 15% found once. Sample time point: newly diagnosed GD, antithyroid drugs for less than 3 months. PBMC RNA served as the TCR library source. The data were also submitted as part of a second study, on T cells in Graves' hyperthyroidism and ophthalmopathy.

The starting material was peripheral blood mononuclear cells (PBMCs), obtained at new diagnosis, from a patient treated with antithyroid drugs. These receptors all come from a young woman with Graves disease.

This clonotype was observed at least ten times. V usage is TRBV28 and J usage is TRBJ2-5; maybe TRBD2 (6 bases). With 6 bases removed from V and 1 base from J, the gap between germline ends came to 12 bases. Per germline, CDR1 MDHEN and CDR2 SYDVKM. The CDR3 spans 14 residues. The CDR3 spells CASRDYTSQETQYF. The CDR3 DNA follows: TGTGCCAGCAGGGACTACACCAGCCAAGAGACCCAGTACTTC. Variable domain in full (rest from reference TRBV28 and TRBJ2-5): DVKVTQSSRYLVKRTGEKVFLECVQDMDHENMFWYRQDPGLGLRLIYFSYDVKMKEKGDIPEGYSVSREKKERFSLILESASTNQTSMYLCASRDYTSQETQYFGPGTRLLVL.

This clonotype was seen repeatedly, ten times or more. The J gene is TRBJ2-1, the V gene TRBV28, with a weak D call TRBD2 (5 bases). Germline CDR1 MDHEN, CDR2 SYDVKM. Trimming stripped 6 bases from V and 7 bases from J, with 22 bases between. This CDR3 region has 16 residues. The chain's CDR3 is CASSLDRGALRNEQFF. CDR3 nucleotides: TGTGCCAGCAGCCTGGATCGGGGTGCCCTCAGAAATGAGCAGTTCTTC.

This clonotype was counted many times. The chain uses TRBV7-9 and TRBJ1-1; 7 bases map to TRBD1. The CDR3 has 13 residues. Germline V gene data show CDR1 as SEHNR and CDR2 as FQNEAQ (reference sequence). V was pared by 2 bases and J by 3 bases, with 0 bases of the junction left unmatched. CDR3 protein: CASSLQGDTEAFF. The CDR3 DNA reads TGTGCCAGCAGCTTACAGGGGGACACTGAAGCTTTCTTT.

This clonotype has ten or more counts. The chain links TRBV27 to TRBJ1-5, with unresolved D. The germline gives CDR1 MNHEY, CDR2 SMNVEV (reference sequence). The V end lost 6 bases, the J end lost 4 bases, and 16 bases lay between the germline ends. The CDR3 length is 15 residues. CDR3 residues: CASRPHNLSNQPQHF. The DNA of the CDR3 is TGTGCCAGCAGGCCGCACAACCTCAGTAATCAGCCCCAGCATTTT.

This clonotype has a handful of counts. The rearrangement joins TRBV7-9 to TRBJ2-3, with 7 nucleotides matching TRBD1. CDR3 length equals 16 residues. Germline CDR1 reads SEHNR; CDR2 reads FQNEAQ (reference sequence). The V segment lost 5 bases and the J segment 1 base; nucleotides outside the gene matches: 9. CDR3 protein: CASSKPPGQGTDTQYF. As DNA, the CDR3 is TGTGCCAGCAGCAAACCCCCCGGACAGGGCACAGATACGCAGTATTTT.

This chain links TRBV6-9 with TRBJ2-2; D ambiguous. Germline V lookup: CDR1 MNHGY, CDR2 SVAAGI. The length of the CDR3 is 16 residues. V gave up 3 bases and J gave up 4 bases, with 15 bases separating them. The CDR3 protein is CASSYRGGRTTGELFF. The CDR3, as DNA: TGTGCCAGCAGTTACCGTGGCGGCCGAACCACCGGGGAGCTGTTTTTT.

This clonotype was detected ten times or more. CDR3 region: CASSLPRDYGNEQFF. CDR3 DNA: TGTGCCAGCAGCTTACCCCGGGACTATGGTAATGAGCAGTTCTTC. The rearrangement joins TRBV13 to TRBJ2-1; 7 bases map to TRBD2. The V gene end was trimmed by 2 bases and the J gene end by 7 bases; junction bases not matched to a gene: 8. Germline V gene data show CDR1 as PRHDT and CDR2 as FYEKMQ (reference sequence). The CDR3 is 15 amino acids.

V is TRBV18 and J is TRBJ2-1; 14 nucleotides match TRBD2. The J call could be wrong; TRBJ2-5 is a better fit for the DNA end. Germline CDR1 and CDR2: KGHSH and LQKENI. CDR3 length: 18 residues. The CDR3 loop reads CASSPAGLAGGNKETQYF. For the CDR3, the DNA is TGTGCCAGCTCACCGGCCGGACTAGCGGGAGGTAACAAAGAGACCCAGTACTTC.

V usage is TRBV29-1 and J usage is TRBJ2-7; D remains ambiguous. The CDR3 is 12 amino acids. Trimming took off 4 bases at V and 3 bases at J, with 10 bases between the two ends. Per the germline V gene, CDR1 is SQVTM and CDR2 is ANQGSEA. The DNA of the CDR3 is TGCAGCGTTGTTATTACCAACTACGAGCAGTACTTC. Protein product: CSVVITNYEQYF.

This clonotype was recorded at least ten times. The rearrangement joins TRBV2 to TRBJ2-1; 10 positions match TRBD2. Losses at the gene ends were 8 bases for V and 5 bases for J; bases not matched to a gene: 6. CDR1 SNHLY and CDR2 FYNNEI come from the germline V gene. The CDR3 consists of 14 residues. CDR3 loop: CASSSGSLNNEQFF. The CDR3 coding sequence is TGTGCCAGCTCTAGCGGGAGTTTAAACAATGAGCAGTTCTTC.

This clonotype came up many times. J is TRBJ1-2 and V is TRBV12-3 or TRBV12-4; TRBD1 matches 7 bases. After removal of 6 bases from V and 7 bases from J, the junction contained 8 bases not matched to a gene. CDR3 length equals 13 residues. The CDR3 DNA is TGTGCCAGCAGATCCGGGACAGTAACTGGCTACACCTTC. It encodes CASRSGTVTGYTF.

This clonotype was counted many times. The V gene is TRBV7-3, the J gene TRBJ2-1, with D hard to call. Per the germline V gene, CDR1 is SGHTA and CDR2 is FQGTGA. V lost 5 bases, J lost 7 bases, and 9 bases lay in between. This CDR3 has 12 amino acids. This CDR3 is CASSLMVNEQFF. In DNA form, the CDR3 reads TGTGCCAGCAGCCTCATGGTTAATGAGCAGTTCTTC. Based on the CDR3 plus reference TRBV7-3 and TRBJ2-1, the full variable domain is GAGVSQTPSNKVTEKGKYVELRCDPISGHTALYWYRQSLGQGPEFLIYFQGTGAADDSGLPNDRFFAVRPEGSVSTLKIQRTERGDSAVYLCASSLMVNEQFFGPGTRLTVL.

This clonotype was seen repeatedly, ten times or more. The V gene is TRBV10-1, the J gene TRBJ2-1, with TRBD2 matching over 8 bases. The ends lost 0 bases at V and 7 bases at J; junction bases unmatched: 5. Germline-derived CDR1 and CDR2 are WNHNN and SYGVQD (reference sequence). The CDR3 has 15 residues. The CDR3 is CASSESFGRGNEQFF. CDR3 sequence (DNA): TGCGCCAGCAGTGAGTCATTCGGGAGGGGGAATGAGCAGTTCTTC.

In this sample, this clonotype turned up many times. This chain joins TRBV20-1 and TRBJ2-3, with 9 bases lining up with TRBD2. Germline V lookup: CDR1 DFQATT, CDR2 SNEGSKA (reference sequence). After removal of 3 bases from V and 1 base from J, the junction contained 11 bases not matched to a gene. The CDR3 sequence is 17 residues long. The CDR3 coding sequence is TGCAGTGCTAGTTCTCCATTAGGCGGGAGGGGCACAGATACGCAGTATTTT. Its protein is CSASSPLGGRGTDTQYF.